This section outlines one T cell receptor (beta chain) sequence together with its context. This record belongs to a study of T cells in Graves' hyperthyroidism and ophthalmopathy. Hyperthyroidism, newly diagnosed and lasting under 2 months, affected patients aged 18 to 65. This CDR3 has 15 residues. The germline CDR1 and CDR2 sequences are DFQATT and SNEGSKA (reference sequence). The V gene lost 1 base and the J gene lost 0 bases, with 12 bases spanning the gap. Researchers amplified the TCR beta CDR3 regions from RNA transcripts. The study used the HTBI primer set for a first-round RT-PCR of the TCR CDR3. TCRdb redid the calling of the multiplex PCR reads with MiXCR, one entry per CDR3 protein. The sample lists 500,000 to 650,000 distinct CDR3 sequences; 11% to 15% were seen once.

The chain carries TRBV20-1 and TRBJ1-2; D call uncertain. This TCR was sampled from a woman between 40 and 55 years old with Graves' hyperthyroidism. The specimen was blood. The CDR3 region has the DNA TGCAGTGCTAGAGTGGCCGGGGAACCTAACTATGGCTACACCTTC. It yields the protein CSARVAGEPNYGYTF.